Listed below are T cell receptor beta chains from one sample, sequenced in a study of Graves' ophthalmopathy and Graves' hyperthyroidism. Each CDR3 protein gets one entry after TCRdb re-called the multiplex PCR reads with MiXCR. The sample lists approximately 700,000 distinct CDR3 sequences, about 40% occurring once. Specimen: peripheral blood. These TCRs come from an adult man with Graves' ophthalmopathy. The CDR3 runs from the conserved cysteine through the conserved F or W. D genes are given only for firm matches. Size tells how often a clone was seen (once, few, many) or the class of an expanded clone, and some rows leave it out.

d_gene: .; abundance: few; v_gene: TRBV20-1; j_gene: TRBJ1-4; CDR3aa: CSANRDLNEKLFF; CDR3nt: TGCAGTGCAAACAGGGACCTTAATGAAAAACTGTTTTTT
d_gene: .; abundance: many; v_gene: TRBV7-2; j_gene: TRBJ2-7; CDR3aa: CASSQDWGPDEQYF; CDR3nt: TGTGCCAGCAGCCAAGATTGGGGTCCCGACGAGCAGTACTTC
d_gene: .; abundance: .; v_gene: TRBV6-1; j_gene: TRBJ1-1; CDR3aa: CASSETTEAFF; CDR3nt: TGTGCCAGCAGTGAGACTACTGAAGCTTTCTTT
d_gene: .; abundance: few; v_gene: TRBV6-5; j_gene: TRBJ1-4; CDR3aa: CASSYSRVLPEKLFF; CDR3nt: TGTGCCAGCAGTTACTCGAGAGTTCTTCCTGAAAAACTGTTTTTT
d_gene: .; abundance: .; v_gene: TRBV10-3; j_gene: TRBJ1-1; CDR3aa: CAIIPDGGGLEAFF; CDR3nt: TGTGCCATCATCCCGGACGGGGGGGGACTTGAAGCTTTCTTT
d_gene: TRBD2; abundance: many; v_gene: TRBV14; j_gene: TRBJ2-7; CDR3aa: CASSQTGGTSGSQQYF; CDR3nt: TGTGCCAGCAGCCAGACGGGCGGGACTAGCGGATCGCAGCAGTACTTC
d_gene: .; abundance: many; v_gene: TRBV7-9; j_gene: TRBJ1-4; CDR3aa: CASSLRLESEKLFF; CDR3nt: TGTGCCAGCAGCCTCAGGCTCGAGAGTGAAAAACTGTTTTTT
d_gene: .; abundance: .; v_gene: TRBV7-8; j_gene: TRBJ2-6; CDR3aa: CASSLPGLDFSGANVLTF; CDR3nt: TGTGCCAGCAGCTTACCAGGCCTAGATTTCTCTGGGGCCAACGTCCTGACTTTC
d_gene: TRBD2; abundance: .; v_gene: TRBV10-3; j_gene: TRBJ2-7; CDR3aa: CAISDSGRGGRGEQYF; CDR3nt: TGTGCCATCAGTGATTCGGGACGGGGGGGCAGGGGAGAGCAGTACTTC
d_gene: .; abundance: many; v_gene: TRBV7-9; j_gene: TRBJ1-2; CDR3aa: CASSEITGGGYTF; CDR3nt: TGTGCCAGCAGCGAAATCACGGGGGGAGGCTACACCTTC
d_gene: TRBD1; abundance: .; v_gene: TRBV12-3/TRBV12-4; j_gene: TRBJ2-7; CDR3aa: CASSFPDRDREQYF; CDR3nt: TGTGCCAGCAGTTTCCCGGACAGGGACCGCGAGCAGTACTTC
d_gene: TRBD1; abundance: .; v_gene: TRBV25-1; j_gene: TRBJ2-3; CDR3aa: CASTKRQGLGDTQYF; CDR3nt: TGTGCCAGCACCAAAAGACAGGGGCTTGGGGATACGCAGTATTTT
d_gene: TRBD1; abundance: many; v_gene: TRBV7-3; j_gene: TRBJ1-2; CDR3aa: CASSSPDRGRKLDGYTF; CDR3nt: TGTGCCAGCAGCTCACCGGACAGGGGGCGAAAGTTGGATGGCTACACCTTC
d_gene: .; abundance: .; v_gene: TRBV19; j_gene: TRBJ1-1; CDR3aa: CASSFRVLNTEAFF; CDR3nt: TGTGCCAGTAGTTTCAGGGTACTGAACACTGAAGCTTTCTTT
d_gene: TRBD2; abundance: .; v_gene: TRBV6-4; j_gene: TRBJ2-2; CDR3aa: CASSPSRGGHTGELFF; CDR3nt: TGTGCCAGCAGCCCATCGCGCGGGGGGCACACCGGGGAGCTGTTTTTT
d_gene: TRBD1; abundance: .; v_gene: TRBV10-3; j_gene: TRBJ1-5; CDR3aa: CAISETDRGRSRHEHF; CDR3nt: TGTGCCATCAGCGAAACAGACAGGGGGCGAAGTAGGCACGAGCATTTT
d_gene: TRBD1; abundance: .; v_gene: TRBV25-1; j_gene: TRBJ1-2; CDR3aa: CASSEPGQDYGYTF; CDR3nt: TGTGCCAGCAGTGAGCCTGGACAGGACTATGGCTACACCTTC
d_gene: TRBD2; abundance: .; v_gene: TRBV5-8; j_gene: TRBJ2-5; CDR3aa: CASSEGLAGGGWTQYF; CDR3nt: TGTGCCAGCAGCGAGGGACTAGCGGGAGGGGGATGGACCCAGTACTTC
d_gene: TRBD1; abundance: .; v_gene: TRBV6-6; j_gene: TRBJ2-7; CDR3aa: CASSRGTGMYEQYF; CDR3nt: TGTGCCAGCAGTCGAGGGACAGGGATGTACGAGCAGTACTTC
d_gene: .; abundance: .; v_gene: TRBV13; j_gene: TRBJ2-7; CDR3aa: CASSYGHLGEQYF; CDR3nt: TGTGCCAGCAGTTACGGACACCTTGGGGAGCAGTACTTC
d_gene: .; abundance: many; v_gene: TRBV7-9; j_gene: TRBJ1-1; CDR3aa: CASSPTSTGWTEAFF; CDR3nt: TGTGCCAGCAGCCCTACAAGTACAGGGTGGACTGAAGCTTTCTTT
d_gene: .; abundance: many; v_gene: TRBV2; j_gene: TRBJ1-5; CDR3aa: CASSGPAADQPQHF; CDR3nt: TGTGCCAGCAGTGGACCGGCCGCGGATCAGCCCCAGCATTTT
d_gene: TRBD1; abundance: .; v_gene: TRBV9; j_gene: TRBJ1-1; CDR3aa: CASSPRDREWTEAFF; CDR3nt: TGTGCCAGCAGCCCACGGGACAGGGAGTGGACTGAAGCTTTCTTT
d_gene: TRBD2; abundance: many; v_gene: TRBV20-1; j_gene: TRBJ2-7; CDR3aa: CSAWRGGSYEQYF; CDR3nt: TGCAGTGCCTGGCGGGGGGGATCCTACGAGCAGTACTTC
d_gene: .; abundance: .; v_gene: TRBV7-3; j_gene: TRBJ2-2; CDR3aa: CASSLSGRSTPGSCFF; CDR3nt: .
d_gene: TRBD1; abundance: .; v_gene: TRBV24-1; j_gene: TRBJ2-4; CDR3aa: CATSDYRGGRGNIQYF; CDR3nt: TGTGCCACCAGTGATTATCGAGGGGGCAGGGGGAACATTCAGTACTTC
d_gene: .; abundance: many; v_gene: TRBV7-3; j_gene: TRBJ2-2; CDR3aa: CASSLSGQATGELFF; CDR3nt: TGTGCCAGCAGCTTGAGCGGGCAAGCCACCGGGGAGCTGTTTTTT
d_gene: .; abundance: many; v_gene: TRBV24-1; j_gene: TRBJ2-7; CDR3aa: CATSDLGTVSDEQYF; CDR3nt: TGTGCCACCAGTGATTTAGGGACCGTGAGTGACGAGCAGTACTTC
d_gene: .; abundance: .; v_gene: TRBV2; j_gene: TRBJ1-2; CDR3aa: CASSDQGTPYGYTF; CDR3nt: TGTGCCAGCAGTGATCAGGGGACCCCCTATGGCTACACCTTC
d_gene: .; abundance: few; v_gene: TRBV7-9; j_gene: TRBJ2-3; CDR3aa: CASSLTRARRDTQYF; CDR3nt: TGTGCCAGCAGCTTAACACGGGCCCGGAGAGATACGCAGTATTTT
d_gene: .; abundance: few; v_gene: TRBV5-1; j_gene: TRBJ2-7; CDR3aa: CASRAGGAYEQYF; CDR3nt: TGCGCCAGCAGAGCAGGGGGGGCCTACGAGCAGTACTTC
d_gene: .; abundance: medium-sized; v_gene: TRBV13; j_gene: TRBJ2-5; CDR3aa: CASSARQETQYF; CDR3nt: TGTGCCAGCAGCGCCAGACAAGAGACCCAGTACTTC
d_gene: TRBD1; abundance: many; v_gene: TRBV10-3; j_gene: TRBJ2-2; CDR3aa: CAIEDRGGTGELFF; CDR3nt: TGTGCCATCGAGGACAGGGGAGGAACCGGGGAGCTGTTTTTT
d_gene: .; abundance: .; v_gene: TRBV2; j_gene: TRBJ1-2; CDR3aa: CATGWGGSESVYGYNF; CDR3nt: TGTGCCACCGGGTGGGGAGGGAGTGAGAGCGTCTATGGCTACAACTTC
d_gene: TRBD2; abundance: .; v_gene: TRBV20-1; j_gene: TRBJ2-5; CDR3aa: CSARRQLAADGFRETQYF; CDR3nt: TGCAGTGCTAGGCGGCAGCTAGCGGCCGACGGTTTTCGCGAGACCCAGTACTTC
d_gene: .; abundance: many; v_gene: TRBV7-8; j_gene: TRBJ1-5; CDR3aa: CASRLGQSGGQPQHF; CDR3nt: TGTGCCAGCCGCCTCGGACAGTCTGGTGGTCAGCCCCAGCATTTT
d_gene: TRBD1; abundance: many; v_gene: TRBV12-3/TRBV12-4; j_gene: TRBJ2-7; CDR3aa: CASSLWGQGNEQYF; CDR3nt: TGTGCCAGCAGTCTCTGGGGACAGGGTAACGAGCAGTACTTC
d_gene: .; abundance: many; v_gene: TRBV2; j_gene: TRBJ1-4; CDR3aa: CASSEQNEKLFF; CDR3nt: TGTGCCAGCAGTGAACAGAACGAAAAACTGTTTTTT
d_gene: TRBD2; abundance: .; v_gene: TRBV12-3/TRBV12-4; j_gene: TRBJ2-2; CDR3aa: CASSVAGGLDTGELFF; CDR3nt: TGTGCCAGCAGTGTGGCGGGGGGCTTGGACACCGGGGAGCTGTTTTTT
d_gene: .; abundance: many; v_gene: TRBV7-6; j_gene: TRBJ1-3; CDR3aa: CASSKARGSGNTIYF; CDR3nt: TGTGCCAGCAGCAAGGCACGAGGCTCTGGAAACACCATATATTTT
d_gene: .; abundance: .; v_gene: TRBV10-3; j_gene: TRBJ1-4; CDR3aa: CAISDETRQIGQLFF; CDR3nt: TGTGCCATCAGTGACGAGACACGGCAGATTGGGCAACTGTTTTTT
d_gene: .; abundance: .; v_gene: TRBV20-1; j_gene: TRBJ1-2; CDR3aa: CSANDPGGGGGYTF; CDR3nt: TGCAGTGCCAACGACCCCGGCGGGGGGGGAGGCTACACCTTC
d_gene: .; abundance: few; v_gene: TRBV9; j_gene: TRBJ2-5; CDR3aa: CASSPPHSGGETQYF; CDR3nt: TGTGCCAGCTCACCACCACATTCCGGGGGAGAGACCCAGTACTTC
d_gene: .; abundance: few; v_gene: TRBV20-1; j_gene: TRBJ2-5; CDR3aa: CSASLPNPQETQYF; CDR3nt: TGCAGTGCTAGTTTACCTAATCCTCAAGAGACCCAGTACTTC
d_gene: TRBD1; abundance: once; v_gene: TRBV27; j_gene: TRBJ1-5; CDR3aa: CASSSQYTGGSGQPQHF; CDR3nt: TGTGCCAGCAGTTCACAATATACAGGGGGAAGTGGTCAGCCCCAGCATTTT
d_gene: .; abundance: .; v_gene: TRBV25-1; j_gene: TRBJ1-5; CDR3aa: CASSEGWGSNQPQHF; CDR3nt: TGTGCCAGCAGTGAAGGGTGGGGCAGCAATCAGCCCCAGCATTTT
d_gene: TRBD1; abundance: .; v_gene: TRBV15; j_gene: TRBJ2-7; CDR3aa: CATSRTRTGIEQYF; CDR3nt: TGTGCCACCAGCAGAACTCGGACAGGGATCGAGCAGTACTTC